This T cell receptor beta chain was profiled in a study of shared clonotypes between healthy human individuals. Across the whole study: Donor ages ranged 18 to 49 years: a couple of women, a few men.

Splitting the CD4+ cells yielded a CD45RA+ naive subset and a CD45RA-negative memory subset. Assay runs were performed at deep level. Authors' methods: Because ImmunoSEQ provided only junction sequences with no quality scores, the filtering differed. Data came from immunoSEQ multiplex PCR; TCRdb stores just in-frame clones and leaves some out. The V and J calls and clone size come from that table; D and trimming were worked out from the DNA. The data show about 2.4 million clones, around 90% seen once. Source material: naive CD4+ T cells sorted from blood. Subset defined: CD45RA+ positively selected. This TCR was recovered from a man younger than 30 in good health.

The CDR3 reads CASRRPGGNTGELFF. CDR3 nucleotides: TGTGCCAGCAGACGTCCAGGCGGGAACACCGGGGAGCTGTTTTTT. The V gene is TRBV11-2, the J gene TRBJ2-2; D gene unclear. Germline V gene lookup returns CDR1 SGHAT and CDR2 FQNNGV. V shed 6 bases and J shed 1 base, with 12 bases lying between them. This CDR3 has 15 amino acids.